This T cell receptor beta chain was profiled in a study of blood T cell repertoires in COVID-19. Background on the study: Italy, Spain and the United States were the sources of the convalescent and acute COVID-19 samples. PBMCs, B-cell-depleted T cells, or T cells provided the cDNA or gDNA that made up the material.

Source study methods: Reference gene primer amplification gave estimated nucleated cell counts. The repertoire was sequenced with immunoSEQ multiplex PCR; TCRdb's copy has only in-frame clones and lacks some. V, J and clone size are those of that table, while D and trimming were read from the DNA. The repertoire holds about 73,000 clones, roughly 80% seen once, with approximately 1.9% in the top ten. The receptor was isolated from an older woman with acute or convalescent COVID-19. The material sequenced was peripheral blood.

The chain's CDR3 is CASSLVLEAGELFF. The CDR3 coding sequence is TGTGCCAGCAGCTTAGTTCTCGAGGCCGGGGAGCTGTTTTTT. The chain is built from TRBV7-9 and TRBJ2-2; D is uncertain. Germline CDR1 SEHNR, CDR2 FQNEAQ (reference sequence). The CDR3 length is 14 residues. Trimming removed 1 base from V and 6 bases from J, with 9 bases in between. The full variable domain, in which reference TRBV7-9 and TRBJ2-2 provide the parts outside the CDR3, is DTGVSQNPRHKITKRGQNVTFRCDPISEHNRLYWYRQTLGQGPEFLTYFQNEAQLEKSRLLSDRFSAERPKGSFSTLEIQRTEQGDSAMYLCASSLVLEAGELFFGEGSRLTVL.